Each of the 29 T cell receptor beta chains below was sequenced from the same sample in a study of blood T cell repertoires in COVID-19. Produced via immunoSEQ multiplex PCR; TCRdb's table is partial and in-frame only. This sample has around 260,000 clones, with 65% to 90% found just once. The sequenced sample consisted of peripheral blood. All receptors derive from a man between 25 and 39 years old with active or convalescent COVID-19.

The chain employs TRBV2 and TRBJ1-2; D unclear. Per germline, CDR1 SNHLY and CDR2 FYNNEI. Between the trimmed V and J ends, which lost 7 bases and 8 bases, there was a span of 17 bases. The CDR3 length is 13 residues. This CDR3 is CASTQTVIKGYTF. The DNA of the CDR3 is TGTGCCAGCACCCAAACGGTGATAAAAGGCTACACCTTC.

The V gene is TRBV7-9, the J gene TRBJ2-1; the match to TRBD1 covers 8 bases. After removal of 7 bases from V and 8 bases from J, the junction contained 16 bases not matched to a gene. CDR1 is SEHNR, CDR2 FQNEAQ, per germline (reference sequence). This CDR3 contains 16 residues. The CDR3 loop is CASTPDRGAHWDEQFF. For the CDR3, the DNA is TGTGCCAGCACCCCAGACAGGGGCGCCCATTGGGATGAGCAGTTCTTC.

V and J are TRBV7-3 and TRBJ1-2, with D maybe TRBD1 (6 bases). CDR1 and CDR2 (germline): SGHTA, FQGTGA. V lost 5 bases and J lost 4, with 11 bases in between. This CDR3 contains 13 residues. CDR3 nucleotides: TGTGCCAGCAGCCAACAGGGTGGCTATGGCTACACCTTC. This translates into CASSQQGGYGYTF. Looking up the rest from reference TRBV7-3 and TRBJ1-2 gives the full variable domain: GAGVSQTPSNKVTEKGKYVELRCDPISGHTALYWYRQSLGQGPEFLIYFQGTGAADDSGLPNDRFFAVRPEGSVSTLKIQRTERGDSAVYLCASSQQGGYGYTFGSGTRLTVV.

The chain has TRBV5-6 and TRBJ1-2; D is uncertain. Trimming pared 0 bases from V and 2 bases from J, leaving 14 bases between. The germline V gene encodes CDR1 SGHDT and CDR2 YYEEEE. The CDR3 sequence is 16 residues long. CDR3 bases: TGTGCCAGCAGCTTGGGGCCGAGGCCCGGAAACTATGGCTACACCTTC. Amino acids: CASSLGPRPGNYGYTF.

This rearrangement joins TRBV27 to TRBJ2-3, with D perhaps TRBD2 (6 bases). Germline CDR1 MNHEY, CDR2 SMNVEV (reference sequence). CDR3 length: 18 amino acids. V gave up 2 bases and J gave up 3 bases, with 21 bases separating them. This chain's CDR3 is CASSLADGTPISTDTQYF. The DNA for the CDR3 is TGTGCCAGCAGTTTAGCAGACGGGACTCCTATTTCGACAGATACGCAGTATTTT.

The rearrangement joins TRBV9 to TRBJ2-1; D is unresolved. V was cut by 0 bases and J by 5 bases, with 12 bases left in between. CDR3 length: 15 residues. Germline CDR1 reads SGDLS; CDR2 reads YYNGEE. Written as DNA, the CDR3 is TGTGCCAGCAGCGTAGATCCCGGGTTCCACAATGAGCAGTTCTTC. Amino acids: CASSVDPGFHNEQFF.

V gene TRBV5-1 combines with J gene TRBJ2-1; D not certain. CDR3 length: 11 residues. The germline CDR1 and CDR2 sequences are SGHRS and YFSETQ. Trimming left V 2 bases short and J 8 bases short, with 5 bases between. Here the CDR3 DNA reads TGCGCCAGCAGCTTAGCCGATGAGCAGTTCTTC. This sequence encodes CASSLADEQFF.

The rearrangement links TRBV30 to TRBJ2-1, with a tentative D call TRBD2 (6 bases). The CDR3 has 15 amino acids. The ends were cut back, 5 bases at V and 5 bases at J, with 19 bases in the middle. CDR1 is GTSNPN and CDR2 is SVGIG in the germline V gene (reference sequence). The CDR3 sequence is CAWGRGRGKNNEQFF. Here the CDR3 DNA reads TGTGCCTGGGGAAGGGGCCGGGGGAAGAACAATGAGCAGTTCTTC. The full variable domain, in which reference TRBV30 and TRBJ2-1 provide the parts outside the CDR3, is SQTIHQWPATLVQPVGSPLSLECTVEGTSNPNLYWYRQAAGRGLQLLFYSVGIGQISSEVPQNLSASRPQDRQFILSSKKLLLSDSGFYLCAWGRGRGKNNEQFFGPGTRLTVL.

The rearrangement links TRBV9 to TRBJ2-3, with 11 bases fitting TRBD1. Germline CDR1 and CDR2: SGDLS and YYNGEE. The length of the CDR3 is 15 residues. The junction had 5 bases not matched to a gene; V was cut back by 4 bases and J by 4 bases. CDR3 nucleotides: TGTGCCAGCAGCCCACGGACAGGGGGCGCAGATACGCAGTATTTT. Amino acid sequence: CASSPRTGGADTQYF.

The chain employs TRBV6-5 and TRBJ1-4; D unresolved. CDR1 is MNHEY, CDR2 SVGAGI, per germline. The CDR3 runs 13 residues. V lost 8 bases to trimming and J lost 5 bases, with 12 bases between them. The CDR3 DNA is TGTGCCAGCGAGGAGGATCCCAATGAAAAACTGTTTTTT. This codes for CASEEDPNEKLFF.

This clone came up once. The chain couples TRBV7-8 to TRBJ1-1; 7 nucleotides align to TRBD1. The CDR3 is 14 amino acids. The trim removed 1 base at V and 6 bases at J, leaving 5 bases unmatched. Germline CDR1 SGHVS, CDR2 FQNEAQ. The CDR3 bases are TGTGCCAGCAGCTTAGGGGGACAGCGCGCTGAAGCTTTCTTT. Translation: CASSLGGQRAEAFF.

V and J are TRBV29-1 and TRBJ1-3; 7 nucleotides match TRBD1. This CDR3 contains 14 residues. CDR1 is SQVTM and CDR2 is ANQGSEA in the germline V gene. V shed 6 bases, J shed 8 bases, and the junction held 13 bases outside the gene matches. CDR3 protein: CSVLWGQRRDTIYF. The CDR3, as DNA: TGCAGCGTCCTCTGGGGACAGAGGCGAGACACCATATATTTT.

J is TRBJ1-1 and V is TRBV11-1, with 10 positions matching TRBD1. The V gene's germline CDR1 is SGHAT and CDR2 FQDESV (reference sequence). J was trimmed by 6 bases and V by 5 bases; bases with no gene match: 12. This CDR3 region has 16 residues. CDR3 nucleotide sequence: TGTGCCAGCAGCACTGGGACAGGGGCAATTCTCCCTGAAGCTTTCTTT. As protein: CASSTGTGAILPEAFF.

This clone was seen a single time. The V gene is TRBV19, the J gene TRBJ2-7; 10 nucleotides line up with TRBD1. Per germline, CDR1 LNHDA and CDR2 SQIVND (reference sequence). V lost 3 bases, J lost 5 bases, and 7 bases stayed unmatched. This CDR3 is built from 15 residues. CDR3 sequence: CASSISGQGYDEQYF. The CDR3 coding sequence is TGTGCCAGTAGTATTTCGGGACAGGGGTACGACGAGCAGTACTTC.

The chain has TRBV30 and TRBJ2-1, with 10 bases that match TRBD2. This CDR3 region has 14 residues. Germline-derived CDR1 and CDR2 are GTSNPN and SVGIG (reference sequence). V gave up 0 bases and J gave up 7 bases; unmatched junction bases: 3. The CDR3 DNA reads as TGTGCCTGGAGTGTCGGTAGCGGGGGGAATGAGCAGTTCTTC. Protein product: CAWSVGSGGNEQFF. Full variable domain (rest looked up from reference TRBV30 and TRBJ2-1): SQTIHQWPATLVQPVGSPLSLECTVEGTSNPNLYWYRQAAGRGLQLLFYSVGIGQISSEVPQNLSASRPQDRQFILSSKKLLLSDSGFYLCAWSVGSGGNEQFFGPGTRLTVL.

This chain uses TRBV30 with TRBJ1-4; D not certain. V was clipped by 6 bases and J by 5 bases, with 16 bases between them. This CDR3 region has 14 residues. Germline V lookup: CDR1 GTSNPN, CDR2 SVGIG (reference sequence). The chain's CDR3 is CACPREEGNEKLFF. In DNA, the CDR3 is TGTGCCTGCCCCCGGGAAGAGGGCAATGAAAAACTGTTTTTT.

Comments on this clone: Other DNA sequences in this sample translate to the same CDR3. V is TRBV9 and J is TRBJ2-7; D unresolved. Germline-derived CDR1 and CDR2 are SGDLS and YYNGEE. The V end lost 0 bases, the J end lost 2 bases, and 9 bases lay between the germline ends. This CDR3 spans 14 amino acids. This CDR3 is CASSVEGGAYEQYF. The CDR3 DNA reads as TGTGCCAGCAGCGTAGAAGGCGGCGCCTACGAGCAGTACTTC.

The V call is TRBV9, the J call TRBJ2-2; a weak D match, TRBD1 (6 bases). CDR1 SGDLS and CDR2 YYNGEE come from the germline V gene. Trimming pared 1 base from V and 7 bases from J, leaving 14 bases between. There are 15 residues in the CDR3. This chain's CDR3 is CASSVRSGEGGELFF. In DNA form, the CDR3 reads TGTGCCAGCAGCGTAAGGTCAGGGGAAGGCGGGGAGCTGTTTTTT. The full variable domain, in which reference TRBV9 and TRBJ2-2 provide the parts outside the CDR3, is DSGVTQTPKHLITATGQRVTLRCSPRSGDLSVYWYQQSLDQGLQFLIQYYNGEERAKGNILERFSAQQFPDLHSELNLSSLELGDSALYFCASSVRSGEGGELFFGEGSRLTVL.

The chain is built from TRBV19 and TRBJ2-7, with D tentatively TRBD1 (6 bases). CDR1 LNHDA and CDR2 SQIVND come from the germline V gene (reference sequence). The CDR3 is made up of 13 amino acids. The V end lost 5 bases, the J end lost 5 bases, and 13 bases lay between the germline ends. DNA of the CDR3: TGTGCCAGTAGTTCAGGGGCCCCCCACGAGCAGTACTTC. Translation gives CASSSGAPHEQYF.

The chain carries TRBV6-6 and TRBJ2-3; 10 nucleotides match TRBD1. The ends lost 2 bases at V and 2 bases at J; junction bases unmatched: 1. Per germline, CDR1 MNHNY and CDR2 SVGAGI (reference sequence). This CDR3 has 15 residues. The CDR3 DNA is TGTGCCAGCAGTTACGGACAGGGGGACACAGATACGCAGTATTTT. Translation gives CASSYGQGDTDTQYF.

The V call is TRBV3-1 (or the pseudogene TRBV3-2), the J call TRBJ2-3, with D perhaps matching TRBD2 (5 bases). Germline assignment: CDR1 LGHDT and CDR2 YNNKEL (reference sequence). The CDR3 is made up of 15 amino acids. V lost 1 base and J 1 base, leaving 9 bases between the germline ends. Here the CDR3 reads CASSQVVSGTDTQYF. The CDR3 coding sequence is TGTGCCAGCAGCCAAGTTGTTAGCGGCACAGATACGCAGTATTTT.

V gene TRBV6-5 combines with J gene TRBJ2-7; the D gene is possibly TRBD1 (5 bases). Trimming shortened V by 2 bases and J by 4 bases, and 6 bases separated the two germline ends. Germline values: CDR1 MNHEY, CDR2 SVGAGI. The CDR3 has 12 amino acids. The CDR3 bases are TGTGCCAGCAGTTACAGGGGTTACGAGCAGTACTTC. Translated: CASSYRGYEQYF.

The chain employs TRBV19 and TRBJ2-1, with D possibly TRBD1 on 6 matching bases. The CDR3 sequence is 15 residues long. Deletions cut 3 bases from V and 4 bases from J, with 13 bases between. The germline gives CDR1 LNHDA, CDR2 SQIVND (reference sequence). The CDR3 coding sequence is TGTGCCAGTAGTATCCCCGGGACAAAATACAATGAGCAGTTCTTC. Translated, it gives CASSIPGTKYNEQFF.

This clone showed up just once. J is TRBJ1-1 and V is TRBV19; D might be TRBD1 (5 bases). CDR3 size: 14 residues. Germline CDR1 LNHDA, CDR2 SQIVND (reference sequence). V lost 7 bases to trimming and J lost 3 bases, with 15 bases between them. CDR3 DNA: TGTGCCAGTACAGGGTTTGGGCGGCACACTGAAGCTTTCTTT. Translation gives CASTGFGRHTEAFF.

The rearrangement joins TRBV6-5 to TRBJ2-7, with TRBD2 matching over 8 bases. This CDR3 is built from 15 residues. J lost 3 bases, V lost 4 bases, and 8 bases had no gene match. Per germline, CDR1 MNHEY and CDR2 SVGAGI. As DNA, the CDR3 is TGTGCCAGCAGTTCGGGAGCGGGGGCTGGCTACGAGCAGTACTTC. It translates to CASSSGAGAGYEQYF.

J is TRBJ2-2 and V is TRBV9; 9 bases agree with TRBD2. V gave up 2 bases and J gave up 5 bases; unmatched junction bases: 10. Per germline, CDR1 SGDLS and CDR2 YYNGEE. This CDR3 is built from 17 residues. The CDR3: CASSVEPLAGSTGELFF. Written as DNA, the CDR3 is TGTGCCAGCAGCGTGGAACCACTAGCGGGTTCGACCGGGGAGCTGTTTTTT.

The rearrangement links TRBV3-1 (or the pseudogene TRBV3-2) to TRBJ2-1; TRBD2 aligns across 13 bases. V dropped 5 bases and J dropped 4; count of bases not matched to a gene: 2. Germline V gene sequence: CDR1 LGHDT, CDR2 YNNKEL (reference sequence). CDR3 length: 15 residues. In nucleotides, the CDR3 is TGTGCCAGCAGCGAACTAGCGGGGGGGTACAATGAGCAGTTCTTC. Translation: CASSELAGGYNEQFF.

The chain joins TRBV30 to TRBJ1-5; no firm D call. Per the germline V gene, CDR1 is GTSNPN and CDR2 is SVGIG (reference sequence). The CDR3 runs 13 residues. The V end was cut by 0 bases, the J end by 7 bases, with 10 bases between. The CDR3 DNA sequence: TGTGCCTGGAGTGTAGGCGGTCGGCAGCCCCAGCATTTT. This translates into CAWSVGGRQPQHF. Full variable domain (missing parts from reference TRBV30 and TRBJ1-5): SQTIHQWPATLVQPVGSPLSLECTVEGTSNPNLYWYRQAAGRGLQLLFYSVGIGQISSEVPQNLSASRPQDRQFILSSKKLLLSDSGFYLCAWSVGGRQPQHFGDGTRLSIL.

V is TRBV7-9 and J is TRBJ2-1; D might be TRBD1 (5 bases). The CDR3 extends over 17 amino acids. Germline V gene lookup returns CDR1 SEHNR and CDR2 FQNEAQ (reference sequence). With 0 bases removed from V and 0 bases from J, the gap between germline ends came to 12 bases. CDR3 in amino acids: CASSLAGVRSSYNEQFF. The CDR3 DNA reads as TGTGCCAGCAGCTTAGCAGGGGTACGTAGCTCCTACAATGAGCAGTTCTTC.